This T cell receptor beta chain was obtained from a study of blood T cell repertoires in COVID-19. About the study: The origin of the acute and convalescent COVID-19 samples was the United States, Italy and Spain.

Assay: immunoSEQ multiplex PCR; the TCRdb copy retains only in-frame clones and omits some. This sample carries 91,000 or so clones, 82% of them seen once, and the ten largest clones take about 7%. This clone has a handful of counts. The V end lost 4 bases, the J end lost 13 bases, and 24 bases lay between the germline ends. This CDR3 spans 14 amino acids. Germline-derived CDR1 and CDR2 are SGHNT and YYREEE (reference sequence). The sample comprised peripheral blood. The clonotype originates from a man in his forties or fifties with active or convalescent COVID-19. The chain recombines TRBV5-4 with TRBJ2-7; possible D gene TRBD2, 6 bases. The CDR3 region is CASSPRGGFPGEYF. The CDR3 DNA follows: TGTGCCAGCAGCCCCCGTGGAGGGTTTCCTGGTGAATACTTC.